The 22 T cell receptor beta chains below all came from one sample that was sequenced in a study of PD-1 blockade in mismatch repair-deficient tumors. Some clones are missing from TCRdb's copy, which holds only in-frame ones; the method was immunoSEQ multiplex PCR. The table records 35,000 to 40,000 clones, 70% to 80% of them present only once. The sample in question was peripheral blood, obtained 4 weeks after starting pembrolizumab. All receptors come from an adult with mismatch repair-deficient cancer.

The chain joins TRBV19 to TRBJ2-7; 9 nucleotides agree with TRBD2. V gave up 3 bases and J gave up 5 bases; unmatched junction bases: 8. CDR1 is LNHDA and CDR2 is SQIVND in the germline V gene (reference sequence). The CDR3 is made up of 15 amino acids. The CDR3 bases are TGTGCCAGTAGTATTGGTCTAGCGGGAACCGACGAGCAGTACTTC. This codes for CASSIGLAGTDEQYF.

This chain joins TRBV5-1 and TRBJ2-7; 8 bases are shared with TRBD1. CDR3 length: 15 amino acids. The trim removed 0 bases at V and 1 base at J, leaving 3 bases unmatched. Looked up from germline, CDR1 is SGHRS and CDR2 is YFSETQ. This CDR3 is CASSLGDRRSYEQYF. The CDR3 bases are TGCGCCAGCAGCTTGGGGGACAGGAGATCCTACGAGCAGTACTTC. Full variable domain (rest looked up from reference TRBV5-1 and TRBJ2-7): KAGVTQTPRYLIKTRGQQVTLSCSPISGHRSVSWYQQTPGQGLQFLFEYFSETQRNKGNFPGRFSGRQFSNSRSEMNVSTLELGDSALYLCASSLGDRRSYEQYFGPGTRLTVT.

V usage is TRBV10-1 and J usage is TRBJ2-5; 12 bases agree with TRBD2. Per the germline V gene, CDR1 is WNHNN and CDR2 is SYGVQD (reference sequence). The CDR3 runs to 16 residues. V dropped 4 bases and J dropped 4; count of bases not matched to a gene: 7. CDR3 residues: CASSVRLAGEGETQYF. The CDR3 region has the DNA TGCGCCAGCAGTGTTAGACTAGCGGGAGAGGGAGAGACCCAGTACTTC.

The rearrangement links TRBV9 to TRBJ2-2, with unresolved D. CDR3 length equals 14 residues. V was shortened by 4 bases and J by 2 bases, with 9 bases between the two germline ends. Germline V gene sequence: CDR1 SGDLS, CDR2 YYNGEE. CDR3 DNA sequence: TGTGCCAGCAGCTCAACCCTAAACACCGGGGAGCTGTTTTTT. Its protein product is CASSSTLNTGELFF.

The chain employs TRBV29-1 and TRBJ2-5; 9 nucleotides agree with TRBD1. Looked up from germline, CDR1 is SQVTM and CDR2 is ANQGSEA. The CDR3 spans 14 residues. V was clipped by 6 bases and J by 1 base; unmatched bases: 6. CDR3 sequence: CSVTGTGPQETQYF. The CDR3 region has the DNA TGCAGCGTAACCGGGACAGGGCCCCAAGAGACCCAGTACTTC.

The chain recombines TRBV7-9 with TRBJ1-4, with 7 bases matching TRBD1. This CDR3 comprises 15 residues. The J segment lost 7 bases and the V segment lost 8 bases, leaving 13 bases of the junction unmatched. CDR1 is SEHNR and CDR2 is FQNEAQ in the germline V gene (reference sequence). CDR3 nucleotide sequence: TGTGCCAGCCAAACTGAGACAGGGAGGCGTGAAAAACTGTTTTTT. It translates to CASQTETGRREKLFF.

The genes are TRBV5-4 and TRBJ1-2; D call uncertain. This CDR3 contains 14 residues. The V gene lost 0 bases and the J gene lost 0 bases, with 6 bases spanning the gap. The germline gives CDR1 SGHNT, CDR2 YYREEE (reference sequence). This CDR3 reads CASSLGGANYGYTF. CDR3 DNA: TGTGCCAGCAGCTTGGGCGGGGCTAACTATGGCTACACCTTC.

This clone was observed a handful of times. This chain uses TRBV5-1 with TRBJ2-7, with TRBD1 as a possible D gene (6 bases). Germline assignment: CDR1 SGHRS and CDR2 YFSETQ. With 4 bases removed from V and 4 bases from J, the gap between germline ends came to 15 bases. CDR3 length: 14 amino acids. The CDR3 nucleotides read TGCGCCAGCAGCCAAAGCCAGGGGTGGTACGAGCAGTACTTC. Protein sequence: CASSQSQGWYEQYF.

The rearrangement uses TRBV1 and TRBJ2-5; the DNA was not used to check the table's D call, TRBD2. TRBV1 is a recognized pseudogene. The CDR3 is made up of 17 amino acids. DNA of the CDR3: TGCACCAGCAGCCAAGGGGTTCGGGAGGGAAGGGGAGAGACCCAGTACTTC. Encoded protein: CTSSQGVREGRGETQYF.

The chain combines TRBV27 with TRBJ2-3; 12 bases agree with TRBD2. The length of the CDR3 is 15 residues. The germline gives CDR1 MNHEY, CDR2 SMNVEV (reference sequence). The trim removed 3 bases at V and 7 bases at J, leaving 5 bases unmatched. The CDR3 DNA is TGTGCCAGCAGTTTTGGCACTAGCGGGAGGTATACGCAGTATTTT. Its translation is CASSFGTSGRYTQYF.

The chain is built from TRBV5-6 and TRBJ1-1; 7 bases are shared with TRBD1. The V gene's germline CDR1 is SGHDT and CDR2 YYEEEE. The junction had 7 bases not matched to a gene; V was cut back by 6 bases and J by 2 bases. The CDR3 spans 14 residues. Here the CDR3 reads CASTMGQTNTEAFF. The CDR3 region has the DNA TGTGCCAGCACCATGGGACAGACAAACACTGAAGCTTTCTTT.

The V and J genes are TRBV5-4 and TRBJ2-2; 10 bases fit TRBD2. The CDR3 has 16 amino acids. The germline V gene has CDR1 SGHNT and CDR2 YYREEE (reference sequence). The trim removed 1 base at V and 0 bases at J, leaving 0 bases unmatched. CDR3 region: CASSLTSGTNTGELFF. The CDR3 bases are TGTGCCAGCAGCTTGACTAGCGGGACGAACACCGGGGAGCTGTTTTTT.

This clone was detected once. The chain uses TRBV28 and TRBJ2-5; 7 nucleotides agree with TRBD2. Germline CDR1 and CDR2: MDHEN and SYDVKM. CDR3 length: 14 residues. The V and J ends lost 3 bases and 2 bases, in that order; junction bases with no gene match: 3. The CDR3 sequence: CASSFGGSQETQYF. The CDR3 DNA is TGTGCCAGCAGTTTCGGGGGGTCGCAAGAGACCCAGTACTTC.

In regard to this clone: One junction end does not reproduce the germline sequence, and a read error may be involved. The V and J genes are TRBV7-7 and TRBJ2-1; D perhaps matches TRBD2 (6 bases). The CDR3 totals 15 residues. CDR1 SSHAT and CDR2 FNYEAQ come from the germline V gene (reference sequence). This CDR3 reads CASSFGGGGDNEQFF. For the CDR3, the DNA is TGTGCTAGCAGCTTCGGGGGAGGCGGGGACAATGAGCAGTTCTTC.

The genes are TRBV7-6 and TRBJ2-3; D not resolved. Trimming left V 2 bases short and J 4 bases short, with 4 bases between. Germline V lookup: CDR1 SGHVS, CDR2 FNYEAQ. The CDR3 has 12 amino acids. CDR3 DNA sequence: TGTGCCAGCAGCTTATCCGCAGATACGCAGTATTTT. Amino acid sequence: CASSLSADTQYF.

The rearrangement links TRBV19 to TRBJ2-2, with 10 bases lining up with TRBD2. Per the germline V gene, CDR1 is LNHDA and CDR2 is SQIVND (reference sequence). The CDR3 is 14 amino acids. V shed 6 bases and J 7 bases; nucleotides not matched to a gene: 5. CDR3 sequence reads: CASRGTSDSGELFF. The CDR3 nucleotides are TGTGCCAGTAGGGGGACTAGCGACAGCGGGGAGCTGTTTTTT. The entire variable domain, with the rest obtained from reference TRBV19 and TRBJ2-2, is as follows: DGGITQSPKYLFRKEGQNVTLSCEQNLNHDAMYWYRQDPGQGLRLIYYSQIVNDFQKGDIAEGYSVSREKKESFPLTVTSAQKNPTAFYLCASRGTSDSGELFFGEGSRLTVL.

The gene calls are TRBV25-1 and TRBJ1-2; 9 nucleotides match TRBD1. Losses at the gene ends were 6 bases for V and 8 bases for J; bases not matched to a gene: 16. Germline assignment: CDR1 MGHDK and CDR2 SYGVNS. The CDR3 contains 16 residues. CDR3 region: CASSPLSGTGKGGYTF. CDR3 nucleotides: TGTGCCAGCAGCCCCCTTTCCGGGACAGGGAAGGGGGGCTACACCTTC.

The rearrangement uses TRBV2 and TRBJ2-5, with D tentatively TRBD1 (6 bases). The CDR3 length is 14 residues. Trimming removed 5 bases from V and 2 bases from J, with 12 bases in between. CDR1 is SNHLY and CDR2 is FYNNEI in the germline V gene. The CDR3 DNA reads TGTGCCAGCAGTCCCCAGGGGCAACAAGAGACCCAGTACTTC. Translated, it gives CASSPQGQQETQYF.

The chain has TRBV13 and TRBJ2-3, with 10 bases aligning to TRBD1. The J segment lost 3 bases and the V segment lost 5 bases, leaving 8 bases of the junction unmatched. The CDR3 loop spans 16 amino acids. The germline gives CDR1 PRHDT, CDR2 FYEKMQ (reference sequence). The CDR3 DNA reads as TGTGCCAGCAGCCTTAGTCCGGGACAGGGGACAGATACGCAGTATTTT. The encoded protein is CASSLSPGQGTDTQYF.

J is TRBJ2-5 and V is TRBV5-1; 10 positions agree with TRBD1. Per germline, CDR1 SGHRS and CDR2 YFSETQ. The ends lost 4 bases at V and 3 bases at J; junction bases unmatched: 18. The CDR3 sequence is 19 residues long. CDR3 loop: CASSAIPPSDRGVKETQYF. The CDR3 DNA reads TGCGCCAGCAGCGCTATTCCTCCCTCGGACAGGGGGGTCAAAGAGACCCAGTACTTC.

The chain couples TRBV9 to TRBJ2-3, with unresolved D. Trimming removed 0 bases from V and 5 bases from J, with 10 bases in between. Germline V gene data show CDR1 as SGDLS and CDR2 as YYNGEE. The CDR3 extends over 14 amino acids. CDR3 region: CASSVVGWEDTQYF. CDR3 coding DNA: TGTGCCAGCAGCGTAGTCGGGTGGGAAGATACGCAGTATTTT.

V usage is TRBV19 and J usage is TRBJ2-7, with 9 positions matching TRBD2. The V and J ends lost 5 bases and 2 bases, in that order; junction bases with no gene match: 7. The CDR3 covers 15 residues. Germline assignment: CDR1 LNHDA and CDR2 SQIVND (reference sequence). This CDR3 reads CASSPTLAGAYEQYF. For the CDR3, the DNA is TGTGCCAGTAGTCCAACATTAGCGGGGGCCTACGAGCAGTACTTC.